This T cell receptor (beta chain) was identified in a study of patients and donors after allogeneic stem cell transplantation. MiXCR, applied by TCRdb to the RT-PCR reads, yields one record per CDR3 protein. The data contain a few hundred thousand distinct CDR3 sequences, 14% of them seen just once; the ten biggest clones take up around a tenth. Per germline, CDR1 LNHDA and CDR2 SQIVND (reference sequence). The CDR3 is 16 amino acids. V lost 0 bases and J lost 1, with 9 bases in between. Sequences were obtained from blood, either unsorted or a sorted T cell fraction (not recorded which). This chain links TRBV19 with TRBJ2-2; D remains unclear. The source is a human donor who was either an allogeneic HSCT recipient or a stem cell or donor lymphocyte infusion donor (not recorded which). It is not recorded whose cells these are; they may come from a transplant donor. CDR3 region: CASSIEVAMNTGELFF. The CDR3 DNA follows: TGTGCCAGTAGTATAGAGGTAGCCATGAACACCGGGGAGCTGTTTTTT.